A selection of T cell receptor beta chains follows, all from one sample in a study of T-cell reconstitution after alpha-beta-depleted transplantation in children. TCRdb itself ran the PCR reads through MiXCR, one entry per CDR3 protein. The data hold approximately 500,000 distinct CDR3 sequences, with roughly a tenth observed a single time. The source was PBMCs, collected before TCRalphabeta/CD19-depleted stem cell transplant. These receptors were taken from a child aged 2 to 15 with inherited bone marrow failure, due to receive a stem cell transplant. Each CDR3 is given with its conserved first and last residue. Each record gives: D gene, CDR3 length, clone size, J gene, V gene, CDR3 protein, CDR3 DNA. The D gene is left open where the match is weak. A row's size may be missing; if present it is once, few, many or a size class.

-	13	many	TRBJ1-5	TRBV10-3	CAISDLELQPQHF	TGTGCCATCAGTGACCTGGAGCTCCAGCCCCAGCATTTT
TRBD2	14	many	TRBJ2-2	TRBV20-1	CSARVAGEAGELFF	TGCAGTGCTAGAGTGGCGGGAGAAGCCGGGGAGCTGTTTTTT
-	14	many	TRBJ2-7	TRBV28	CASRAGGPAREQYF	TGTGCCAGCAGAGCGGGTGGGCCGGCCCGCGAGCAGTACTTC
-	12	-	TRBJ2-3	TRBV20-1	CSARESTDTQYF	TGCAGTGCTAGGGAAAGCACAGATACGCAGTATTTT
-	14	few	TRBJ1-2	TRBV27	CASSLGGIGYGYTF	TGTGCCAGCAGTTTAGGGGGGATTGGCTATGGCTACACCTTC
-	15	many	TRBJ1-2	TRBV18	CASSLKTEIYYGYTF	TGTGCCAGCTCACTAAAGACAGAGATCTACTATGGCTACACCTTC
-	15	many	TRBJ2-1	TRBV4-3	CASSSRDMAYNEQFF	TGCGCCAGCAGCTCCCGGGACATGGCCTACAATGAGCAGTTCTTC
-	14	many	TRBJ2-1	TRBV4-1	CASSQGPDYSEQFF	TGCGCCAGCAGCCAAGGCCCGGACTACTCTGAGCAGTTCTTC
-	14	many	TRBJ1-5	TRBV28	CASSFPPVYQPQHF	TGTGCCAGCAGTTTTCCCCCAGTTTATCAGCCCCAGCATTTT
-	13	many	TRBJ1-5	TRBV10-3	CAISFSGDQPQHF	TGTGCCATCAGTTTTTCGGGGGATCAGCCCCAGCATTTT
-	14	few	TRBJ2-5	TRBV19	CASSMLDRQETQYF	TGTGCCAGTAGTATGCTAGACCGGCAAGAGACCCAGTACTTC
TRBD2	20	-	TRBJ2-1	TRBV11-1	CASSLALGSGSPTSYNEQFF	TGTGCCAGCAGCTTAGCTTTGGGTAGCGGGAGTCCCACCTCCTACAATGAGCAGTTCTTC
TRBD1	15	many	TRBJ2-2	TRBV20-1	CSARPGQVNTGELFF	TGCAGTGCTAGACCGGGACAGGTCAACACCGGGGAGCTGTTTTTT
-	11	many	TRBJ2-1	TRBV7-9	CASEPVYEQFF	TGTGCCAGTGAGCCCGTGTATGAGCAGTTCTTC
-	12	-	TRBJ1-1	TRBV20-1	CSASGLNTEAFF	TGCAGTGCTAGTGGTCTGAACACTGAAGCTTTCTTT
-	16	few	TRBJ1-1	TRBV7-2	CASSLLTGVPNTEAFF	TGTGCCAGCAGCTTACTAACAGGTGTTCCTAACACTGAAGCTTTCTTT
-	14	many	TRBJ2-7	TRBV20-1	CSAVKETVTYEQYF	TGCAGTGCTGTAAAAGAGACGGTAACCTACGAGCAGTACTTC
TRBD2	19	many	TRBJ2-1	TRBV29-1	CSVEDLGSGTGATVNEQFF	TGCAGCGTTGAAGATCTAGGTAGCGGGACCGGTGCTACGGTCAATGAGCAGTTCTTC
TRBD1	17	many	TRBJ1-5	TRBV7-2	CASSAASDRVQGQPQHF	TGTGCCAGCAGCGCAGCCTCCGACAGGGTTCAGGGGCAGCCCCAGCATTTT
-	13	-	TRBJ2-1	TRBV15	CATSRDPAREQFF	TGTGCCACCAGCAGAGATCCAGCACGCGAGCAGTTCTTC
-	14	many	TRBJ2-4	TRBV12-3/TRBV12-4	CASSFPGPQNIQYF	TGTGCCAGCAGTTTCCCGGGACCACAAAACATTCAGTACTTC
TRBD2	16	-	TRBJ2-1	TRBV5-1	CASSLEGTSGLNEQFF	TGCGCCAGCAGCTTGGAGGGGACTAGCGGTTTAAATGAGCAGTTCTTC
-	14	few	TRBJ1-3	TRBV12-3/TRBV12-4	CASSWLQRGNTIYF	TGTGCCAGCAGTTGGTTACAGCGCGGGAACACCATATATTTT
TRBD1	14	few	TRBJ2-7	TRBV27	CASSTDRVSYEQYF	TGTGCCAGCAGTACGGACAGGGTCTCCTACGAGCAGTACTTC
-	13	few	TRBJ2-1	TRBV28	CASSFSYYNEQFF	TGTGCCAGCAGTTTTTCCTATTACAATGAGCAGTTCTTC
TRBD1	15	many	TRBJ1-5	TRBV7-2	CASSLRDRGNQPQHF	TGTGCCAGCAGCTTAAGGGACAGGGGAAATCAGCCCCAGCATTTT
-	13	many	TRBJ1-2	TRBV6-2/TRBV6-3	CASSYSRGSGYTF	TGTGCCAGCAGTTACAGCAGGGGATCTGGCTACACCTTC
TRBD2	16	once	TRBJ2-5	TRBV19	CASSSGTSGIQEAQYF	TGTGCCAGTAGTAGCGGGACTAGCGGGATCCAAGAGGCCCAGTACTTC
-	15	many	TRBJ2-7	TRBV4-3	CASSQASYRNYEQYF	TGCGCCAGCAGCCAAGCATCGTACCGGAACTACGAGCAGTACTTC
-	17	many	TRBJ2-1	TRBV7-2	CASSSRPSVSSYNEQFF	TGTGCCAGCAGCTCCCGCCCTAGCGTGAGCTCCTACAATGAGCAGTTCTTC
-	15	many	TRBJ2-1	TRBV29-1	CSVRLAIISYNEQFF	TGCAGCGTTCGCTTAGCGATCATTTCCTACAATGAGCAGTTCTTC
TRBD2	16	-	TRBJ2-3	TRBV6-1	CASSEDTSGSADTQYF	TGTGCCAGCAGTGAAGACACTAGCGGGAGCGCAGATACGCAGTATTTT
-	14	-	TRBJ2-5	TRBV29-1	CSVTGTAPGETQYF	TGCAGCGTCACGGGTACAGCCCCCGGGGAGACCCAGTACTTC
TRBD2	15	many	TRBJ2-3	TRBV6-5	CASSSGTTSTDTQYF	TGTGCCAGCAGTTCCGGGACTACTAGCACAGATACGCAGTATTTT
-	13	-	TRBJ1-6	TRBV12-3/TRBV12-4	CASRTDGGSPLHF	TGTGCCAGCAGAACCGACGGAGGTTCACCCCTCCACTTT
TRBD2	14	many	TRBJ2-3	TRBV19	CASTLGLAGDTQYF	TGTGCCAGTACCCTGGGACTAGCGGGAGATACGCAGTATTTT
-	13	many	TRBJ2-7	TRBV30	CAWRHKSSYEQYF	TGTGCCTGGAGACATAAAAGCTCCTACGAGCAGTACTTC
-	12	few	TRBJ2-5	TRBV20-1	CSAVGARETQYF	TGCAGTGCTGTTGGCGCCCGGGAGACCCAGTACTTC
-	14	few	TRBJ2-4	TRBV25-1	CASSFRATGDIQYF	TGTGCCAGCAGTTTCCGGGCCACCGGGGACATTCAGTACTTC
-	19	-	TRBJ2-1	TRBV10-3	CAISEFESAALGELDEQFF	TGTGCCATCAGTGAGTTTGAATCTGCGGCCCTAGGGGAATTGGATGAGCAGTTCTTC
-	16	few	TRBJ2-2	TRBV19	CASIISPKAPTGELFF	TGTGCCAGTATTATATCCCCGAAGGCCCCCACCGGGGAGCTGTTTTTT
TRBD2	14	few	TRBJ2-7	TRBV18	CASSPTWTSVEQYF	TGTGCCAGCTCCCCCACCTGGACTAGCGTCGAGCAGTACTTC
-	15	-	TRBJ2-1	TRBV27	CASNPSYTVYNEQFF	TGTGCCAGCAATCCTTCCTACACTGTCTACAATGAGCAGTTCTTC
TRBD2	14	many	TRBJ2-7	TRBV7-2	CASSRGLARYEQYF	TGTGCCAGCAGCCGGGGACTAGCCCGCTACGAGCAGTACTTC
-	15	few	TRBJ1-1	TRBV23-1	CARNAGPTLNTEAFF	TGCGCCAGGAACGCAGGGCCAACCCTTAACACTGAAGCTTTCTTT
TRBD2	14	many	TRBJ2-5	TRBV10-1	CASLTSGSRQTQYF	TGCGCCAGTCTTACTAGCGGGAGTAGACAGACCCAGTACTTC
-	12	many	TRBJ2-1	TRBV5-1	CASSLVYNEQFF	TGTGCCAGCAGTTTAGTGTACAATGAGCAGTTCTTC
-	14	many	TRBJ2-1	TRBV5-4	CASSTLLNYNEQFF	TGTGCCAGCAGCACCCTACTCAACTACAATGAGCAGTTCTTC
-	15	many	TRBJ1-6	TRBV4-3	CASSQGSPGRSPLHF	TGCGCCAGCAGCCAAGGAAGCCCGGGCCGTTCACCCCTCCACTTT
-	13	many	TRBJ2-2	TRBV10-2	CASSVDYTGELFF	TGCGCCAGCAGTGTGGATTACACCGGGGAGCTGTTTTTT
-	21	-	TRBJ2-7	TRBV23-1	CASRPGQGTTSGSLAANEQYF	TGCGCCAGCAGGCCGGGACAGGGGACAACTAGCGGGAGCCTAGCCGCGAACGAGCAGTACTTC
-	13	many	TRBJ2-5	TRBV7-9	CASSLRLEETQYF	TGTGCCAGCAGCTTGCGGTTAGAAGAGACCCAGTACTTC
TRBD1	18	-	TRBJ1-3	TRBV12-3/TRBV12-4	CASSLSMGDSPSGNTIYF	TGTGCCAGCAGTTTAAGTATGGGGGACAGCCCCTCTGGAAACACCATATATTTT
TRBD1	14	many	TRBJ1-2	TRBV20-1	CSAPWGQGRIGYTF	TGCAGTGCCCCATGGGGACAGGGGAGAATAGGCTACACCTTC
-	14	-	TRBJ1-6	TRBV11-2	CASSLGMDNSPLHF	TGTGCCAGCAGCTTAGGAATGGATAATTCACCCCTCCACTTT